One sample yielded the 9 T cell receptor beta chains listed below, sequenced in a study of CD8 T cells in Susac syndrome. Random hexamers primed reverse transcription of about 0.45 to 1 ug RNA. One entry per CDR3 protein, called by TCRdb with MiXCR from the immunoSEQ multiplex PCR reads. The table lists 140,000 or so distinct CDR3 sequences, almost 96% of them singletons. The sequenced sample was CD4+ T cells from PBMCs. Receptors originate from a human donor with Susac syndrome.

The rearrangement links TRBV7-9 to TRBJ1-6, with TRBD1 as a possible D gene (6 bases). The germline gives CDR1 SEHNR, CDR2 FQNEAQ (reference sequence). The ends were cut back, 4 bases at V and 15 bases at J, with 22 bases in the middle. This CDR3 is built from 15 residues. CDR3 nucleotides: TGTGCCAGCAGCTCCGGGGACACCTCTCCATGGGGCCTCCACTTT. It encodes CASSSGDTSPWGLHF.

The J gene is TRBJ2-1, the V gene TRBV28; 10 bases are shared with TRBD2. The V gene's germline CDR1 is MDHEN and CDR2 SYDVKM. V lost 6 bases to trimming and J lost 3 bases; unmatched junction nucleotides: 8. CDR3 length: 16 amino acids. DNA of the CDR3: TGTGCCAGCAGAACCCAAGCGGGAGGGCACTACAATGAGCAGTTCTTC. This gives the protein CASRTQAGGHYNEQFF.

The rearrangement joins TRBV5-1 to TRBJ2-3; D possibly corresponds to TRBD2 (5 bases). From germline, CDR1 is SGHRS and CDR2 YFSETQ. V lost 2 bases and J lost 4, with 14 bases in between. The CDR3 is 15 residues long. The CDR3, as DNA: TGCGCCAGCAGCTTAGCCGGGGATCGCGCAGATACGCAGTATTTT. Its protein is CASSLAGDRADTQYF.

The rearrangement joins TRBV6-6 to TRBJ2-7; D ambiguous. The V end lost 5 bases, the J end lost 3 bases, and 5 bases lay between the germline ends. CDR1 and CDR2 (germline): MNHNY, SVGAGI (reference sequence). The CDR3 extends over 11 amino acids. CDR3 nucleotide sequence: TGTGCCAGCAGTCGGTTCTACGAGCAGTACTTC. It specifies CASSRFYEQYF.

This chain connects TRBV11-2 to TRBJ2-7, with 9 bases lining up with TRBD2. Trimming cost V 3 bases and J 5 bases; bases outside gene matches: 5. This CDR3 has 14 amino acids. CDR1 is SGHAT and CDR2 is FQNNGV in the germline V gene. CDR3 in DNA: TGTGCCAGCAGCTTTTCCCTAGCGGGAAACGAGCAGTACTTC. Its protein is CASSFSLAGNEQYF.

The chain recombines TRBV20-1 with TRBJ2-5, with 8 bases lining up with TRBD1. Germline V gene sequence: CDR1 DFQATT, CDR2 SNEGSKA (reference sequence). J gave up 5 bases and V 3 bases, and 8 bases lay outside the gene matches. The CDR3 has 14 amino acids. CDR3 nucleotide sequence: TGCAGTGCTAGGGACAGGGACGGATGGGAGACCCAGTACTTC. Protein: CSARDRDGWETQYF.

The chain joins TRBV3-1 to TRBJ2-5, with D perhaps TRBD2 (5 bases). Germline V lookup: CDR1 LGHDT, CDR2 YNNKEL (reference sequence). V lost 5 bases, J lost 7 bases, and 14 bases lay in between. There are 13 residues in the CDR3. The CDR3 DNA sequence: TGTGCCAGCAGCGCCGGGATCCCTGGGACCCAGTACTTC. Its translation is CASSAGIPGTQYF.

The CDR3 coding sequence is TGTGCCAGCAGCCAAGCTAACTATGGCTACACCTTC. It translates to CASSQANYGYTF. This sequence joins TRBV7-9 and TRBJ1-2, with unresolved D. The CDR3 has 12 residues. Per germline, CDR1 SEHNR and CDR2 FQNEAQ (reference sequence). V was trimmed by 5 bases and J by 0 bases, leaving 4 bases between them.

V and J are TRBV2 and TRBJ1-5; tentative D call: TRBD1 (6 bases). CDR1 SNHLY and CDR2 FYNNEI come from the germline V gene. Deletions cut 4 bases from V and 7 bases from J, with 11 bases between. CDR3 size: 13 residues. The CDR3 DNA sequence: TGTGCCAGCAGTGTAACAGGGAGGCAGCCCCAGCATTTT. Its translation is CASSVTGRQPQHF.